This TCR beta chain emerged from a study of response to subunit inactivated influenza vaccine. General observations from the study: Only a handful of new T cells, the authors suggested, are recruited with each seasonal influenza vaccination.

As regards this clonotype: Its target is unknown.

Each CDR3 protein is one row after TCRdb ran MiXCR on the RT-PCR reads. The sample holds 450,000 to 550,000 distinct CDR3 sequences; 25% are singletons and the top ten take approximately 1.9%. The germline V gene encodes CDR1 MDHEN and CDR2 SYDVKM. CDR3 length: 12 amino acids. Trimming left V 6 bases short and J 7 bases short, with 9 bases between. The sample in question was CD4+ T cells sorted from PBMCs, obtained more than 4 days after vaccination. The genes are TRBV28 and TRBJ2-2, with D possibly being TRBD1 (7 bases). The TCR comes from a man aged 45-65 years who received an inactivated influenza vaccine. This chain's CDR3 is CASSQGGGELFF. DNA for the CDR3: TGTGCCAGCAGCCAGGGGGGCGGGGAGCTGTTTTTT.